One and the same sample provided the 4 T cell receptor beta chains below, sequenced in a study of blood T cell repertoires in COVID-19. Assay used: immunoSEQ multiplex PCR; TCRdb lists only in-frame clones, some missing. The sample holds around 170,000 clones; 86% are singletons and the top ten take around 8.6%. Specimen: PBMCs or T cells enriched from blood (not recorded which). The receptors derive from a woman between 25 and 40 years old who had recovered from COVID-19.

The chain combines TRBV7-2 with TRBJ2-4; D remains ambiguous. Looked up from germline, CDR1 is SGHTA and CDR2 is FQGNSA. V lost 1 base and J 1 base, leaving 5 bases between the germline ends. This CDR3 comprises 14 residues. CDR3 in DNA: TGTGCCAGCAGCTTAGACTCGGCCAAAAACATTCAGTACTTC. Its translation: CASSLDSAKNIQYF.

The rearrangement uses TRBV11-2 and TRBJ2-7, with TRBD2 matching over 7 bases. The CDR3 loop spans 16 amino acids. V lost 1 base to trimming and J lost 2 bases; unmatched junction nucleotides: 8. In germline, CDR1 is SGHAT, CDR2 FQNNGV. CDR3 coding DNA: TGTGCCAGCAGCTTAGCTGCGGGGGACCTGGCCTACGAGCAGTACTTC. The encoded protein is CASSLAAGDLAYEQYF.

The rearrangement links TRBV19 to TRBJ2-2; unclear D gene. From germline, CDR1 is LNHDA and CDR2 SQIVND (reference sequence). V shed 3 bases and J shed 2 bases, with 7 bases lying between them. This CDR3 is 14 amino acids long. The CDR3 region is CASSIMFNTGELFF. The CDR3 DNA reads TGTGCCAGTAGTATTATGTTTAACACCGGGGAGCTGTTTTTT. Filled out from reference TRBV19 and TRBJ2-2, the complete variable domain reads DGGITQSPKYLFRKEGQNVTLSCEQNLNHDAMYWYRQDPGQGLRLIYYSQIVNDFQKGDIAEGYSVSREKKESFPLTVTSAQKNPTAFYLCASSIMFNTGELFFGEGSRLTVL.

This sequence joins TRBV7-9 and TRBJ2-1; 7 bases are a match to TRBD2. CDR3 length: 12 amino acids. Looked up from germline, CDR1 is SEHNR and CDR2 is FQNEAQ (reference sequence). Losses at the gene ends were 2 bases for V and 12 bases for J; bases not matched to a gene: 4. The CDR3 reads CASSLTSGGQFF. The CDR3 DNA sequence: TGTGCCAGCAGCTTAACCTCGGGGGGGCAGTTCTTC.